This TCR beta chain appears in the sequencing data of a study of persistence of HIV-infected CD4 T cells. Remarks on this clone: Its matching antigen is unknown.

Sequencing used immunoSEQ version 4 in survey mode. Profiled with immunoSEQ multiplex PCR; TCRdb holds only in-frame clones, not every one. The table has around 35,000 clones, around 80% seen once. CDR3 length: 13 amino acids. V lost 2 bases, J lost 8 bases, and 12 bases lay in between. Cells were stimulated with CMV-infected fibroblast lysates at around 9.1 ug/mL. Sorted nonresponding memory CD4+ T cells were CD40L-negative, CD69-negative, CD45RO-high. The sample here was CD4+ T cells sorted from PBMCs after approximately 18-hour stimulation, taken from a patient who received antiretroviral therapy. The V call is TRBV23-1, the J call TRBJ1-2; D is unclear. TRBV23-1 is designated an ORF whose function remains uncertain. The clonotype comes from an adult man with HIV who was CMV-seropositive. DNA of the CDR3: TGCGCCAGCAGTCAAGGTCTCGCGGGCGGCTACACCTTC. It encodes CASSQGLAGGYTF.